The 18 T cell receptor beta chains reported below all come from one sample, sequenced in a study of T cells in localized non-small cell lung cancer. Using immunoSEQ multiplex PCR, the repertoire was profiled, and TCRdb retains in-frame clones only, with some absent. The table lists about 1,900 clones, about 15% of them singletons. The sample in question was normal lung tissue next to the tumor, obtained before any cancer treatment. These TCRs come from a man aged 40 to 75 with stage II squamous cell lung carcinoma.

The chain combines TRBV28 with TRBJ2-7, with D possibly matching TRBD2 (7 bases). V lost 2 bases and J lost 3, with 11 bases in between. This CDR3 has 14 amino acids. The germline V gene encodes CDR1 MDHEN and CDR2 SYDVKM. The CDR3 is CASSLRGGSYEQYF. The CDR3 DNA reads as TGTGCCAGCAGTTTAAGGGGGGGAAGCTACGAGCAGTACTTC.

This clone turned up a few times. The V call is TRBV29-1, the J call TRBJ1-1, with D possibly TRBD1 on 5 matching bases. Trimming cost V 4 bases and J 5 bases, with 20 bases left between them. This CDR3 region has 15 residues. Germline V lookup: CDR1 SQVTM, CDR2 ANQGSEA. CDR3 loop: CSVVPRAGYGTEAFF. Written as DNA, the CDR3 is TGCAGCGTTGTACCCCGAGCAGGGTACGGGACTGAAGCTTTCTTT.

The sample holds a few counts of this clone. The chain recombines TRBV28 with TRBJ2-5; D not resolved. CDR1 and CDR2 from the germline V gene are MDHEN and SYDVKM. This CDR3 comprises 13 residues. Trimming left V 2 bases short and J 0 bases short, with 4 bases between. The CDR3 bases are TGTGCCAGCAGTTTAGGGGACCAAGAGACCCAGTACTTC. This translates into CASSLGDQETQYF. Drawing the rest from reference TRBV28 and TRBJ2-5, the complete variable domain is DVKVTQSSRYLVKRTGEKVFLECVQDMDHENMFWYRQDPGLGLRLIYFSYDVKMKEKGDIPEGYSVSREKKERFSLILESASTNQTSMYLCASSLGDQETQYFGPGTRLLVL.

The rearrangement uses TRBV18 and TRBJ2-3; 14 bases are a match to TRBD2. V trimming: 0 bases; J trimming: 4 bases; junction bases outside the gene matches: 6. The CDR3 loop spans 18 amino acids. Germline V gives CDR1 KGHSH, CDR2 LQKENI. CDR3 nucleotide sequence: TGTGCCAGCTCACCACCGATAGGGACTAGCGGGAGCCCAGATACGCAGTATTTT. Protein: CASSPPIGTSGSPDTQYF. Full variable domain (rest looked up from reference TRBV18 and TRBJ2-3): NAGVMQNPRHLVRRRGQEARLRCSPMKGHSHVYWYRQLPEEGLKFMVYLQKENIIDESGMPKERFSAEFPKEGPSILRIQQVVRGDSAAYFCASSPPIGTSGSPDTQYFGPGTRLTVL.

This clone was counted between two and nine times. V is TRBV6-8 and J is TRBJ2-5; 11 nucleotides agree with TRBD2. Germline loops: CDR1 MNHGY, CDR2 SAAAGT. There are 17 residues in the CDR3. V trimming: 5 bases; J trimming: 5 bases; junction bases outside the gene matches: 13. CDR3 bases: TGTGCCAGCAGTGTAGCGGGAGGGAAGGTATCGGTTGAGACCCAGTACTTC. It yields the protein CASSVAGGKVSVETQYF.

This clone was seen a few times. This sequence joins TRBV9 and TRBJ2-3; no definite D call. V was shortened by 5 bases and J by 1 base, with 11 bases between the two germline ends. Germline lookup yields CDR1 SGDLS and CDR2 YYNGEE. The CDR3 covers 14 residues. The CDR3 here is CASSGELGTDTQYF. The CDR3 DNA sequence: TGTGCCAGCAGTGGAGAATTGGGCACAGATACGCAGTATTTT.

Only a few counts were recorded for this clone. The gene calls are TRBV15 and TRBJ1-1; D perhaps matches TRBD1 (6 bases). Trimming cost V 1 base and J 2 bases, with 14 bases left between them. The CDR3 length is 16 residues. The germline V gene has CDR1 LNHNV and CDR2 YYDKDF (reference sequence). CDR3 in DNA: TGTGCCACCAGCAGAGGGGGGGCCAGTCAAAACACTGAAGCTTTCTTT. Its protein product is CATSRGGASQNTEAFF.

This clone is categorized as large (0.1 to 1%). J is TRBJ1-4 and V is TRBV14; 7 nucleotides match TRBD1. Germline trimming cut 1 base from V and 6 bases from J; bases unmatched to any gene: 11. The CDR3 runs 17 residues. Germline CDR1 reads SGHDN; CDR2 reads FVKESK. CDR3 region: CASSQGTSGGAYEKLFF. Written as DNA, the CDR3 is TGTGCCAGCAGCCAAGGGACCTCAGGGGGAGCTTATGAAAAACTGTTTTTT.

This chain links TRBV4-1 with TRBJ2-7, with unresolved D. The CDR3 length is 13 residues. The germline gives CDR1 MGHRA, CDR2 YSYEKL. V lost 3 bases and J 2 bases, leaving 8 bases between the germline ends. CDR3 bases: TGCGCCAGCAGCCAGGACCCAACCTACGAGCAGTACTTC. This encodes CASSQDPTYEQYF.

This clone was counted a few times. The chain employs TRBV28 and TRBJ2-7, with D possibly matching TRBD2 (5 bases). The CDR3 runs to 15 residues. The V and J ends lost 4 bases and 2 bases respectively, with 15 bases between them. Germline V lookup: CDR1 MDHEN, CDR2 SYDVKM. The CDR3 DNA sequence: TGTGCCAGCAGTTATATCCGGGGTATAGCCTACGAGCAGTACTTC. It encodes CASSYIRGIAYEQYF.

V gene TRBV30 combines with J gene TRBJ1-1; a possible D gene is TRBD1 (6 bases). V was shortened by 3 bases and J by 5 bases, with 16 bases between the two germline ends. The CDR3 spans 14 residues. Germline V CDR1 and CDR2: GTSNPN, SVGIG (reference sequence). CDR3 DNA: TGTGCCTGGAGGGTACCGGGACATGGAACTGAAGCTTTCTTT. Its protein is CAWRVPGHGTEAFF.

This clone showed up just a few times. V gene TRBV11-3 combines with J gene TRBJ2-7, with TRBD2 matching 10 bases. Per germline, CDR1 SGHNT and CDR2 YENEEA. The V segment lost 5 bases and the J segment 2 bases; nucleotides outside the gene matches: 6. The CDR3 contains 15 residues. This CDR3 reads CASSPQRGGPYEQYF. The DNA of the CDR3 is TGTGCCAGCAGCCCACAGCGGGGGGGCCCCTACGAGCAGTACTTC.

The rearrangement joins TRBV6-8 to TRBJ1-2; maybe TRBD1 (5 bases). Between the trimmed V and J ends, which lost 0 bases and 4 bases, there was a span of 18 bases. Germline V lookup: CDR1 MNHGY, CDR2 SAAAGT. This CDR3 has 17 residues. The CDR3 nucleotides read TGTGCCAGCAGTTACTCGTCGGTCCGGGGCCCATCCTATGGCTACACCTTC. Its translation is CASSYSSVRGPSYGYTF.

The V call is TRBV30, the J call TRBJ2-5; D is possibly TRBD1 (6 bases). This CDR3 region has 12 residues. Per the germline V gene, CDR1 is GTSNPN and CDR2 is SVGIG (reference sequence). V gave up 4 bases and J gave up 5 bases, with 11 bases separating them. The CDR3 reads CAWNAQGETQYF. The CDR3, as DNA: TGTGCCTGGAACGCACAGGGCGAGACCCAGTACTTC.

This clone was seen a few times. V usage is TRBV6-8 and J usage is TRBJ2-7, with TRBD1 identical over 7 bases. The J segment lost 0 bases and the V segment lost 4 bases, leaving 9 bases of the junction unmatched. Germline V gene sequence: CDR1 MNHGY, CDR2 SAAAGT. The CDR3 sequence is 16 residues long. The CDR3 bases are TGTGCCAGCAGTTCCGACAGGGAGACGAGCTCCTACGAGCAGTACTTC. Its protein product is CASSSDRETSSYEQYF.

The V and J genes are TRBV19 and TRBJ1-5; 7 positions agree with TRBD1. This CDR3 is built from 15 residues. Germline V gene lookup returns CDR1 LNHDA and CDR2 SQIVND (reference sequence). V shed 5 bases and J 2 bases; nucleotides not matched to a gene: 6. CDR3: CASSRGGDGNQPQHF. In nucleotides, the CDR3 is TGTGCCAGTAGTCGAGGGGGCGACGGCAATCAGCCCCAGCATTTT.

This chain's CDR3 is CASSQRTTMNTGELFF. CDR3 in DNA: TGCGCCAGCAGTCAGAGGACTACCATGAACACCGGGGAGCTGTTTTTT. The rearrangement joins TRBV23-1 to TRBJ2-2, with D possibly TRBD2 on 6 matching bases. TRBV23-1 is assigned to the ORF class and has an uncertain function. The CDR3 loop spans 16 amino acids. Trimming removed 3 bases at V and 1 base at J, with 12 bases between.

The chain links TRBV28 to TRBJ2-3; 10 nucleotides match TRBD2. CDR3 size: 14 residues. CDR1 and CDR2 from the germline V gene are MDHEN and SYDVKM. Trimming at V came to 5 bases and at J to 7 bases, leaving 6 bases not matched to a gene. The CDR3 protein is CASSGLAGDYTQYF. CDR3 nucleotides: TGTGCCAGCAGTGGGCTAGCGGGAGACTATACGCAGTATTTT.